A single sample is the source of the 9 T cell receptor beta chains below, sequenced in a study of OX40 agonist ivuxolimab in advanced cancers. The protocol was immunoSEQ multiplex PCR, while the TCRdb copy is restricted to in-frame clones and leaves out a portion. The sample lists around 51,000 clones; around 82% were seen once. The starting material was CD4+ or CD8+ T cells sorted from blood, obtained in a trial of the OX40 agonist ivuxolimab. These receptors were collected from an adult with an advanced solid tumor such as melanoma, head and neck, liver or kidney cancer.

This rearrangement joins TRBV7-8 to TRBJ1-5, with D possibly TRBD1 on 6 matching bases. This CDR3 comprises 17 residues. Germline V lookup: CDR1 SGHVS, CDR2 FQNEAQ. V was trimmed by 5 bases and J by 2 bases, leaving 19 bases between them. This chain's CDR3 is CASSHSGRGKGNQPQHF. For the CDR3, the DNA is TGTGCCAGCAGCCACTCAGGCAGGGGCAAGGGCAATCAGCCCCAGCATTTT. Looking up the rest from reference TRBV7-8 and TRBJ1-5 gives the full variable domain: GAGVSQSPRYKVAKRGQDVALRCDPISGHVSLFWYQQALGQGPEFLTYFQNEAQLDKSGLPSDRFFAERPEGSVSTLKIQRTQQEDSAVYLCASSHSGRGKGNQPQHFGDGTRLSIL.

This chain joins TRBV7-8 and TRBJ2-2; D remains unclear. The germline CDR1 and CDR2 sequences are SGHVS and FQNEAQ. The CDR3 length is 13 residues. Trimming shortened V by 5 bases and J by 6 bases, and 10 bases separated the two germline ends. The CDR3 protein is CASSQIIAGELFF. The CDR3, as DNA: TGTGCCAGCAGCCAAATTATCGCCGGGGAGCTGTTTTTT.

The V gene is TRBV11-1, the J gene TRBJ1-2, with D unresolved. Between the trimmed V and J ends, which lost 0 bases and 8 bases, there was a span of 13 bases. CDR1 is SGHAT and CDR2 is FQDESV in the germline V gene (reference sequence). This CDR3 has 14 residues. CDR3 nucleotide sequence: TGTGCCAGCAGCTTAGCCCAGAAAGGAGGAGGCTACACCTTC. It encodes CASSLAQKGGGYTF.

The gene calls are TRBV29-1 and TRBJ1-1; 9 nucleotides match TRBD1. V gave up 7 bases and J gave up 5 bases; unmatched junction bases: 11. Germline CDR1 and CDR2: SQVTM and ANQGSEA. The CDR3 totals 14 residues. This CDR3 reads CSAYTTGGATEAFF. CDR3 sequence (DNA): TGCAGCGCCTATACTACAGGGGGCGCGACTGAAGCTTTCTTT.

This sequence joins TRBV7-6 and TRBJ1-6; D is possibly TRBD1 (5 bases). Per the germline V gene, CDR1 is SGHVS and CDR2 is FNYEAQ. The CDR3 covers 16 residues. V dropped 0 bases and J dropped 7 bases, with 13 bases sitting between them. CDR3 amino acids: CASSLAAGTRNSPLHF. DNA for the CDR3: TGTGCCAGCAGCTTAGCCGCCGGGACCCGGAATTCACCCCTCCACTTT.

This chain uses TRBV4-2 with TRBJ1-4, with 7 positions matching TRBD1. CDR1 LGHNA and CDR2 YNFKEQ come from the germline V gene. Trimming cost V 6 bases and J 4 bases; bases outside gene matches: 8. This CDR3 is built from 15 residues. The CDR3 region is CASSRRQGINEKLFF. The DNA for the CDR3 is TGTGCCAGCAGTCGAAGACAGGGCATTAATGAAAAACTGTTTTTT.

The chain is built from TRBV7-2 and TRBJ2-3; 9 nucleotides match TRBD2. V was pared by 3 bases and J by 6 bases, with 7 bases of the junction left unmatched. The CDR3 loop spans 15 amino acids. CDR1 is SGHTA and CDR2 is FQGNSA in the germline V gene. In DNA form, the CDR3 reads TGTGCCAGCAGCTTTGGCGGGGGGGCCTGGGATACGCAGTATTTT. This sequence encodes CASSFGGGAWDTQYF. Supplemented by reference TRBV7-2 and TRBJ2-3, the full variable domain reads GAGVSQSPSNKVTEKGKDVELRCDPISGHTALYWYRQSLGQGLEFLIYFQGNSAPDKSGLPSDRFSAERTGGSVSTLTIQRTQQEDSAVYLCASSFGGGAWDTQYFGPGTRLTVL.

Concerning this clone itself: The sample contains more than one DNA sequence encoding this CDR3. The CDR3 region has the DNA TGTGCCAGCTCACCACCGGCAGGGGCCAACGTCCTGACTTTC. Its protein product is CASSPPAGANVLTF. This chain connects TRBV18 to TRBJ2-6, with D hard to call. Trimming took off 0 bases at V and 4 bases at J, with 4 bases between the two ends. Germline lookup yields CDR1 KGHSH and CDR2 LQKENI. The CDR3 loop spans 14 amino acids.

The chain carries TRBV7-2 and TRBJ2-5, with TRBD2 matching over 8 bases. V dropped 5 bases and J dropped 4; count of bases not matched to a gene: 18. Germline V gene sequence: CDR1 SGHTA, CDR2 FQGNSA. CDR3 length: 18 amino acids. Here the CDR3 DNA reads TGTGCCAGCAGCCCCGCTGGTAGGGCGGGGGGCGGGAGAGAGACCCAGTACTTC. Amino acid sequence: CASSPAGRAGGGRETQYF. The entire variable domain, with the rest obtained from reference TRBV7-2 and TRBJ2-5, is as follows: GAGVSQSPSNKVTEKGKDVELRCDPISGHTALYWYRQSLGQGLEFLIYFQGNSAPDKSGLPSDRFSAERTGGSVSTLTIQRTQQEDSAVYLCASSPAGRAGGGRETQYFGPGTRLLVL.